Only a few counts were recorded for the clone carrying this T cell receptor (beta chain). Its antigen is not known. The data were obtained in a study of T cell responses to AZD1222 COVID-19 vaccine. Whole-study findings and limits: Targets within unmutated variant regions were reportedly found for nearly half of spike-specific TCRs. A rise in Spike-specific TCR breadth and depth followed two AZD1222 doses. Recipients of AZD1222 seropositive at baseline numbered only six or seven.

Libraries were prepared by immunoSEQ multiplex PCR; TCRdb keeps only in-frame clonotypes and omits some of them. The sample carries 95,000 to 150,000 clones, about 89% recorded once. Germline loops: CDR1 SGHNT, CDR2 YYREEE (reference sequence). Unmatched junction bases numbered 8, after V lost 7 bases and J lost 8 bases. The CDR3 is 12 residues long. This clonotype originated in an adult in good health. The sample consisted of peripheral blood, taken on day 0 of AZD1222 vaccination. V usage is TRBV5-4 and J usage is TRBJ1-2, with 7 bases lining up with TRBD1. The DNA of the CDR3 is TGTGCCAGCTCCACAGGGGTGGGAGGCTACACCTTC. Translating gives CASSTGVGGYTF.